This is a list of T cell receptor beta chains from one sample in a study of cytomegalovirus exposure and HLA in healthy donors. Profiling relied on immunoSEQ multiplex PCR, and the TCRdb table lists in-frame clones only, not all of them. The sample lists about 170,000 clones, just under 80% occurring once. Sequenced material: PBMCs. Receptors were obtained from a woman between 50 and 59 years old in good health and CMV-seropositive. CDR3s include the opening cysteine and the closing phenylalanine or tryptophan. A D gene is named only where the DNA matches it firmly.

D gene: .; V gene: TRBV14; CDR3 protein: CASSQEQGRGYTF
D gene: TRBD2; V gene: TRBV25-1; CDR3 protein: CASSRLAGVNEQFF
D gene: .; V gene: TRBV30; CDR3 protein: CAWSVSRVRTNEKLFF
D gene: .; V gene: TRBV29-1; CDR3 protein: CSVGLGSTNEKLFF
D gene: TRBD2; V gene: TRBV11-1; CDR3 protein: CASTAGGPYNEQFF
D gene: TRBD2; V gene: TRBV6-1; CDR3 protein: CASSERLADNFPYEQYF
D gene: TRBD1; V gene: TRBV28; CDR3 protein: CASSLGQNYGYTF
D gene: .; V gene: TRBV6-4; CDR3 protein: CASSVGTPRINQPQHF
D gene: .; V gene: TRBV5-4; CDR3 protein: CASSFPDRGRDGGANVLTF
D gene: TRBD1; V gene: TRBV19; CDR3 protein: CASSKPGQYHEKLFF
D gene: .; V gene: TRBV9; CDR3 protein: CASSVLMNTEAFF
D gene: .; V gene: TRBV29-1; CDR3 protein: CSVERRNTEAFF
D gene: TRBD2; V gene: TRBV6-5; CDR3 protein: CASRPRGGLSDTQYF
D gene: TRBD1; V gene: TRBV5-1; CDR3 protein: CASSLGRTGGANEKLFF
D gene: TRBD1; V gene: TRBV15; CDR3 protein: CATSTDRAYEQYF
D gene: TRBD2; V gene: TRBV30; CDR3 protein: CAWSVVGGDEQYF
D gene: .; V gene: TRBV27; CDR3 protein: CASSWPPRTASPTNEKLFF
D gene: TRBD1; V gene: TRBV30; CDR3 protein: CAWKRQGRTDTQYF
D gene: .; V gene: TRBV7-9; CDR3 protein: CASSLKPNAEAFF
D gene: TRBD1; V gene: TRBV30; CDR3 protein: CAWSVQGASGNQPQHF
D gene: TRBD1; V gene: TRBV5-6; CDR3 protein: CASSSGTGANTGELFF
D gene: TRBD2; V gene: TRBV11-3; CDR3 protein: CASSSSGAAYNEQFF
D gene: TRBD2; V gene: TRBV6-1; CDR3 protein: CASSQRGSTGELFF
D gene: .; V gene: TRBV28; CDR3 protein: CASSFGGSSEAFF
D gene: .; V gene: TRBV7-9; CDR3 protein: CASSLALSYGPSGANVLTF
D gene: .; V gene: TRBV15; CDR3 protein: CTTSRSGETEAFF
D gene: .; V gene: TRBV4-1; CDR3 protein: CASSQGLVRLGIDEQFF
D gene: TRBD1; V gene: TRBV6-5; CDR3 protein: CASSYSAGGYGYTF
D gene: TRBD1; V gene: TRBV6-1; CDR3 protein: CASRETGEYYGYTF
D gene: .; V gene: TRBV29-1; CDR3 protein: CSVNLRVSNTEAFF
D gene: .; V gene: TRBV7-9; CDR3 protein: CASSLWGHGRDEQFF
D gene: TRBD1; V gene: TRBV18; CDR3 protein: CASSPGQGLNSPLHF
D gene: TRBD1; V gene: TRBV2; CDR3 protein: CASSGGQSVNYGYTF
D gene: TRBD1; V gene: TRBV29-1; CDR3 protein: CSVQQGGNQPQHF
D gene: TRBD2; V gene: TRBV7-9; CDR3 protein: CASSLGGAGGYNEQFF
D gene: TRBD1; V gene: TRBV19; CDR3 protein: CASTFMTGGKETQYF
D gene: .; V gene: TRBV4-1; CDR3 protein: CASSHGAENQETQYF
D gene: .; V gene: TRBV5-5; CDR3 protein: CASSLGGPGTYEQYF
D gene: .; V gene: TRBV4-2; CDR3 protein: CASSHIRVGYTF
D gene: TRBD2; V gene: TRBV2; CDR3 protein: CASRNSGTSGNEQFF
D gene: TRBD2; V gene: TRBV5-6; CDR3 protein: CASSLGGGDEQFF
D gene: .; V gene: TRBV19; CDR3 protein: CASSMAAGNWVGQPQHF
D gene: .; V gene: TRBV6-1; CDR3 protein: CASSGLASGETQYF
D gene: .; V gene: TRBV14; CDR3 protein: CASSQDREGKLFF